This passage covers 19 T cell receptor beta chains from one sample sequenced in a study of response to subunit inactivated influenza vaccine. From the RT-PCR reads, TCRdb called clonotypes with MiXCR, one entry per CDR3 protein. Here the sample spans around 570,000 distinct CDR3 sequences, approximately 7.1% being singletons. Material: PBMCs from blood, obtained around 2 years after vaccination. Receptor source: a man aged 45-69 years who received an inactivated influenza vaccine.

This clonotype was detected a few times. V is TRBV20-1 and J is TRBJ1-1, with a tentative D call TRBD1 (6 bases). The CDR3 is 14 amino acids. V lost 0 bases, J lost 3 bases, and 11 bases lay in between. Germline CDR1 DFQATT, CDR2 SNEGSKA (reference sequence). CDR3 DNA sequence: TGCAGTGCTAGAGACACAGGGCTAGACACTGAAGCTTTCTTT. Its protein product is CSARDTGLDTEAFF.

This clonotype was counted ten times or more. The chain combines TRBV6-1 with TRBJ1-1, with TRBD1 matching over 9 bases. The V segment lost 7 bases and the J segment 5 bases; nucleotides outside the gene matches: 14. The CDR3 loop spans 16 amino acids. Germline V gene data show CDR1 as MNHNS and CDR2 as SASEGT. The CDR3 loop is CASKITGGAGGTEAFF. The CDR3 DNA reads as TGTGCCAGCAAGATAACAGGGGGCGCGGGAGGAACTGAAGCTTTCTTT.

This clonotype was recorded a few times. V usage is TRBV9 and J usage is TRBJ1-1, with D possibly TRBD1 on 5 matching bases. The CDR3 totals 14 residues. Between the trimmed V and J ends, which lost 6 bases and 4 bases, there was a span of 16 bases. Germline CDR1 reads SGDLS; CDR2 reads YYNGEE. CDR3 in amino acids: CASTQVGGPTEAFF. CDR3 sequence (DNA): TGTGCCAGCACCCAAGTCGGGGGTCCCACTGAAGCTTTCTTT.

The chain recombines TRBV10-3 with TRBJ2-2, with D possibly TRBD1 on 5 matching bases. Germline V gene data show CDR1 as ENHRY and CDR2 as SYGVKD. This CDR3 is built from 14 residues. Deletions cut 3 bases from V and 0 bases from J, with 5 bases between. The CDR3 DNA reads TGTGCCATCAGTGACAGGGCGAACACCGGGGAGCTGTTTTTT. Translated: CAISDRANTGELFF.

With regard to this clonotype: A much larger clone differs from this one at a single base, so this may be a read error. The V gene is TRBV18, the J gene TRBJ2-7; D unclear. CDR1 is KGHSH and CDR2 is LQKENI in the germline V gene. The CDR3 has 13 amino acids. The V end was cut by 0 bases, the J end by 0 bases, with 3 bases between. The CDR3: CASSPPTSYEQYF. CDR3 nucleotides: TGTGCCAGCTCACCACCGACCTCCTACGAGCAGTACTTC.

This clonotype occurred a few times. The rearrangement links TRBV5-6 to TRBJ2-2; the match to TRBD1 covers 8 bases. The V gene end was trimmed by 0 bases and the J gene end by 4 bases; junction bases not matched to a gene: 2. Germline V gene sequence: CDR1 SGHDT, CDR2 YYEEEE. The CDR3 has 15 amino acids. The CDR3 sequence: CASSLGQGTTGELFF. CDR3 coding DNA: TGTGCCAGCAGCTTGGGACAGGGGACCACCGGGGAGCTGTTTTTT.

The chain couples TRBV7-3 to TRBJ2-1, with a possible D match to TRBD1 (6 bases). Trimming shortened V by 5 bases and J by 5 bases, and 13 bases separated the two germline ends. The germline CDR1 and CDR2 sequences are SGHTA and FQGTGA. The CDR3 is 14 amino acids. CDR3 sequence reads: CASSPTDSHNEQFF. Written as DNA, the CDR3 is TGTGCCAGCAGCCCCACGGACAGCCACAATGAGCAGTTCTTC.

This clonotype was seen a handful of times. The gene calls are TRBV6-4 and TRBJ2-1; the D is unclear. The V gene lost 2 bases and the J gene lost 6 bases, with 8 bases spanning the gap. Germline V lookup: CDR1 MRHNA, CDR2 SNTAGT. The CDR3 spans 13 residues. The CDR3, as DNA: TGTGCCAGCAGTGACGTGGTAGGCAATGAGCAGTTCTTC. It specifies CASSDVVGNEQFF.

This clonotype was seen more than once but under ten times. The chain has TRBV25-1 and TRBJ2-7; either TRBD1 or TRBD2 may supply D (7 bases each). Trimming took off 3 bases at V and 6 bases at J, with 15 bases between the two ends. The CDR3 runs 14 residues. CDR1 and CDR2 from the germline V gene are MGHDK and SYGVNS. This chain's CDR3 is CASSEAGGAGEQYF. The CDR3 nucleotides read TGTGCCAGCAGTGAGGCAGGGGGGGCAGGCGAGCAGTACTTC.

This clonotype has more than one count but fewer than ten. CDR3 residues: CSARGINYGYTF. CDR3 coding DNA: TGCAGTGCTAGAGGGATTAACTATGGCTACACCTTC. The chain links TRBV20-1 to TRBJ1-2; D is unclear. The V and J ends lost 1 base and 1 base respectively, with 4 bases between them. The CDR3 is 12 amino acids. The germline V gene has CDR1 DFQATT and CDR2 SNEGSKA (reference sequence).

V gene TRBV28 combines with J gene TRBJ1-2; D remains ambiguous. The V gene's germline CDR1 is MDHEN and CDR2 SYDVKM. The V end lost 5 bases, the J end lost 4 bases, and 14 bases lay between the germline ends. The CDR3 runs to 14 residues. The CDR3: CASSGHGSFYGYTF. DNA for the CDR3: TGTGCCAGCAGTGGGCATGGGAGTTTCTATGGCTACACCTTC.

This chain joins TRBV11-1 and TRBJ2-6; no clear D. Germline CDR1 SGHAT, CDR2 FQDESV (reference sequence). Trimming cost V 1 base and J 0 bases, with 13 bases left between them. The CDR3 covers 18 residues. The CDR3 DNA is TGTGCCAGCAGCTTAGGATTGTGGGGTCCCTCTGGGGCCAACGTCCTGACTTTC. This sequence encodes CASSLGLWGPSGANVLTF.

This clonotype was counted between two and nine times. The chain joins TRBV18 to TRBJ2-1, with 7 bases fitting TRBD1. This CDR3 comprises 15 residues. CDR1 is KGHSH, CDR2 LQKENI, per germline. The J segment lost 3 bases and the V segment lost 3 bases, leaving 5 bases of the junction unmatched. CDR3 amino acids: CASSPQGQIYNEQFF. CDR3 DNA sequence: TGTGCCAGCTCACCGCAGGGACAGATCTACAATGAGCAGTTCTTC.

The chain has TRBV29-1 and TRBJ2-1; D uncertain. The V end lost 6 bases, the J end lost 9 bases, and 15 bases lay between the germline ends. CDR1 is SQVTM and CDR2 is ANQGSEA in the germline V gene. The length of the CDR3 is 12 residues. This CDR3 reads CSVNLLLGEQFF. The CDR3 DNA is TGCAGCGTAAACCTCCTGTTGGGTGAGCAGTTCTTC.

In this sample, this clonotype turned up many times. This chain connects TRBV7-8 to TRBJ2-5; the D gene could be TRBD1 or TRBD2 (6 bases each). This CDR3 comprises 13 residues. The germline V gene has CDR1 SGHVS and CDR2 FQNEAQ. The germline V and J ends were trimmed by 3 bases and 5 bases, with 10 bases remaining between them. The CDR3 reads CASSFGGIETQYF. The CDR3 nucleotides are TGTGCCAGCAGCTTCGGGGGCATCGAGACCCAGTACTTC.

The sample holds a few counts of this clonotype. DNA for the CDR3: TGTGCCAGCGGAGACGGAAACACCATATATTTT. Its translation is CASGDGNTIYF. The chain is built from TRBV7-9 and TRBJ1-3; D is unclear. The length of the CDR3 is 11 residues. With 8 bases removed from V and 4 bases from J, the gap between germline ends came to 6 bases. Looked up from germline, CDR1 is SEHNR and CDR2 is FQNEAQ (reference sequence).

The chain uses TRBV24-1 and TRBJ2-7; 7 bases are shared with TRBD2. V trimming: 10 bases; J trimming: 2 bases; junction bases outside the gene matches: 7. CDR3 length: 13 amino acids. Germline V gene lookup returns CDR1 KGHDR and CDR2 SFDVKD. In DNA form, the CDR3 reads TGTGCCACTCAACGGGGGGAAGCCTACGAGCAGTACTTC. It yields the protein CATQRGEAYEQYF.

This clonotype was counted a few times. The CDR3 region is CASRIRSNYGYTF. For the CDR3, the DNA is TGTGCCAGCAGGATCCGGTCTAACTATGGCTACACCTTC. The chain combines TRBV28 with TRBJ1-2; the D is unclear. CDR3 length equals 13 residues. V was pared by 6 bases and J by 0 bases, with 8 bases between. Germline loops: CDR1 MDHEN, CDR2 SYDVKM.

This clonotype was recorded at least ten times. The CDR3 region has the DNA TGCGCCAGCGGCAAAAGGGAAGTTACCTACGAGCAGTACTTC. This translates into CASGKREVTYEQYF. The rearrangement uses TRBV10-2 and TRBJ2-7; D gene ambiguous. Trimming took 8 bases from V and 2 from J, leaving 16 bases between them. Per germline, CDR1 WSHSY and CDR2 SAAADI. The CDR3 extends over 14 amino acids.